This T cell receptor beta chain was identified during a study of control samples from healthy donors and cancer patients. This clone has only one observation. TCRdb's copy holds only in-frame clones and misses some; the assay was immunoSEQ multiplex PCR. The table has 110,000 or so clones, around 92% seen once. The V and J ends lost 0 bases and 5 bases respectively, with 15 bases between them. Germline V lookup: CDR1 KGHDR, CDR2 SFDVKD. This CDR3 spans 16 amino acids. The receptor was derived from a middle-aged man in good health. The sample was blood. This chain uses TRBV24-1 with TRBJ2-5, with D possibly being TRBD2 (7 bases). The CDR3 region is CATSDLVGRGGETQYF. The CDR3 nucleotides read TGTGCCACCAGTGATTTGGTGGGCAGGGGAGGGGAGACCCAGTACTTC.